Listed here are 22 T cell receptor beta chains from one sample, sequenced in a study of Ad26.COV2.S vaccination and SARS-CoV-2 variants. The protocol was immunoSEQ multiplex PCR, while the TCRdb copy is restricted to in-frame clones and leaves out a portion. The repertoire includes around 300,000 clones, roughly 90% of them detected once, and 4.5% to 7% sits in the top ten. The treatment here: roughly 18 received Ad26.COV2.S at low or high dose, single or two shots; five or six received placebo; per-sample allocation not given. Day 63 after the first vaccine or placebo injection was the time point for sampling. The sample in question was peripheral blood, obtained in a trial of Ad26.COV2.S vaccine versus placebo. The receptor set was obtained from a person between 18 and 65 years old who received the Ad26.COV2.S COVID-19 vaccine or a placebo.

J is TRBJ1-2 and V is TRBV5-6; 10 bases are a match to TRBD1. The germline CDR1 and CDR2 sequences are SGHDT and YYEEEE. CDR3 length: 14 amino acids. With V trimmed by 3 bases and J by 5 bases, 4 bases remained unmatched. CDR3: CASSSDRGHYGYTF. CDR3 coding DNA: TGTGCCAGCAGCTCCGACAGGGGGCATTATGGCTACACCTTC.

The chain couples TRBV18 to TRBJ1-1; D is undetermined. The germline V and J ends were trimmed by 6 bases and 1 base, with 12 bases remaining between them. Germline loops: CDR1 KGHSH, CDR2 LQKENI. The CDR3 covers 14 residues. The CDR3 DNA reads as TGTGCCAGCTCGCTGCAGGCGCGGAACACTGAAGCTTTCTTT. Its protein is CASSLQARNTEAFF.

This chain joins TRBV19 and TRBJ1-1; tentative D call: TRBD1 (5 bases). Germline lookup yields CDR1 LNHDA and CDR2 SQIVND (reference sequence). CDR3 length: 16 residues. Trimming left V 3 bases short and J 3 bases short, with 17 bases between. The chain's CDR3 is CASSIRVLVRDTEAFF. For the CDR3, the DNA is TGTGCCAGTAGTATCAGGGTTCTGGTTCGGGACACTGAAGCTTTCTTT.

The rearrangement joins TRBV19 to TRBJ2-1, with TRBD2 identical over 11 bases. The V gene end was trimmed by 5 bases and the J gene end by 4 bases; junction bases not matched to a gene: 1. The CDR3 sequence is 14 residues long. Per germline, CDR1 LNHDA and CDR2 SQIVND (reference sequence). The CDR3 DNA reads as TGTGCCAGTAGTGGGACTAGCGGATACAATGAGCAGTTCTTC. Its translation is CASSGTSGYNEQFF.

This sequence joins TRBV4-3 and TRBJ1-6, with a tentative D call TRBD1 (6 bases). CDR3 length equals 17 residues. Looked up from germline, CDR1 is LGHNA and CDR2 is YSLEER. V lost 0 bases to trimming and J lost 9 bases, with 18 bases between them. The CDR3 is CASSQEPTGYLGSPLHF. CDR3 in DNA: TGCGCCAGCAGCCAAGAACCCACAGGGTACCTAGGTTCACCCCTCCACTTT.

This clone was seen once. The same CDR3 can be traced to other DNA sequences in this sample. The gene calls are TRBV7-9 and TRBJ1-1, with 10 bases lining up with TRBD1. Germline CDR1 is SEHNR and CDR2 is FQNEAQ (reference sequence). The CDR3 runs to 14 residues. V shed 3 bases, J shed 4 bases, and the junction held 2 bases outside the gene matches. CDR3 nucleotides: TGTGCCAGCAGCTTGGGACAGGGGAGCACTGAAGCTTTCTTT. Translation: CASSLGQGSTEAFF.

The rearrangement joins TRBV4-1 to TRBJ2-7; D is possibly TRBD1 (6 bases). V was cut by 4 bases and J by 0 bases, with 19 bases left in between. The CDR3 has 17 residues. Per germline, CDR1 MGHRA and CDR2 YSYEKL. The CDR3 nucleotides are TGCGCCAGCAGCCTTTCCCGGGACACCACCGACTCCTACGAGCAGTACTTC. It specifies CASSLSRDTTDSYEQYF.

The CDR3 region has the DNA TGTGCCAGCAGCCTCGGCCGGACTGAAGCTTTCTTT. This codes for CASSLGRTEAFF. J is TRBJ1-1 and V is TRBV5-4; no firm D call. Germline CDR1 is SGHNT and CDR2 is YYREEE (reference sequence). V was pared by 4 bases and J by 5 bases, with 9 bases between. The CDR3 totals 12 residues.

V is TRBV5-6 and J is TRBJ1-4; D is unclear. The V gene's germline CDR1 is SGHDT and CDR2 YYEEEE. The CDR3 has 12 amino acids. Deletions cut 1 base from V and 7 bases from J, with 5 bases between. The CDR3 DNA is TGTGCCAGCAGCTTGTTAGGTGAAAAACTGTTTTTT. Amino acid sequence: CASSLLGEKLFF.

This clone was seen a single time. V gene TRBV6-1 combines with J gene TRBJ1-5, with D unresolved. CDR3 length: 16 amino acids. From germline, CDR1 is MNHNS and CDR2 SASEGT. V gave up 3 bases and J gave up 0 bases, with 12 bases separating them. CDR3 coding DNA: TGTGCCAGCAGTGACCGAGGTGATGATAGCAATCAGCCCCAGCATTTT. This translates into CASSDRGDDSNQPQHF.

This chain joins TRBV27 and TRBJ1-1; 11 bases align to TRBD1. The CDR3 sequence is 19 residues long. CDR1 is MNHEY and CDR2 is SMNVEV in the germline V gene (reference sequence). V shed 0 bases, J shed 5 bases, and the junction held 14 bases outside the gene matches. The CDR3 bases are TGTGCCAGCAGTTTATCAGGACTCCGGACAGGGGGCCGGTCGACTGAAGCTTTCTTT. Translated: CASSLSGLRTGGRSTEAFF.

This clone was seen more than once but under ten times. The J gene is TRBJ1-5, the V gene TRBV3-1 (or the pseudogene TRBV3-2); 7 bases line up with TRBD1. Trimming removed 4 bases from V and 7 bases from J; junction bases left unmatched: 7. CDR1 and CDR2 (germline): LGHDT, YNNKEL (reference sequence). The CDR3 is made up of 14 amino acids. The CDR3 loop is CASSLRQGGQPQHF. Here the CDR3 DNA reads TGTGCCAGCAGCCTGCGACAGGGCGGGCAGCCCCAGCATTTT.

The V and J genes are TRBV12-3 or TRBV12-4 and TRBJ1-1; D gene unclear. The CDR3 has 11 amino acids. V was trimmed by 4 bases and J by 6 bases, leaving 6 bases between them. CDR3 coding DNA: TGTGCCAGCAGTTATACAGCTGAAGCTTTCTTT. Its protein is CASSYTAEAFF.

This clone has just a few counts. This rearrangement joins TRBV7-9 to TRBJ2-2; D perhaps matches TRBD2 (6 bases). Trimming stripped 1 base from V and 2 bases from J, with 8 bases between. The CDR3 sequence is 15 residues long. Germline CDR1 SEHNR, CDR2 FQNEAQ (reference sequence). The CDR3 loop is CASSLDTSNTGELFF. The CDR3 DNA reads as TGTGCCAGCAGCTTAGATACTAGCAACACCGGGGAGCTGTTTTTT.

This clone has just a few counts. V gene TRBV6-5 combines with J gene TRBJ1-3; D is undetermined. There are 15 residues in the CDR3. The germline V gene encodes CDR1 MNHEY and CDR2 SVGAGI. The ends were cut back, 7 bases at V and 3 bases at J, with 16 bases in the middle. CDR3 nucleotides: TGTGCCAGCATCTCTAATATCGGCGGTGGAAACACCATATATTTT. Amino acid sequence: CASISNIGGGNTIYF.

The V call is TRBV4-1, the J call TRBJ1-2, with D maybe TRBD1 (5 bases). The CDR3 spans 16 residues. From germline, CDR1 is MGHRA and CDR2 YSYEKL. V lost 2 bases and J 2 bases, leaving 15 bases between the germline ends. The CDR3 is CASSQLRLSGNYGYTF. The CDR3, as DNA: TGCGCCAGCAGCCAACTAAGGCTCTCAGGGAACTATGGCTACACCTTC.

The chain joins TRBV30 to TRBJ2-3; 15 bases line up with TRBD2. This CDR3 has 16 amino acids. V was clipped by 2 bases and J by 6 bases; unmatched bases: 6. Germline V gene lookup returns CDR1 GTSNPN and CDR2 SVGIG (reference sequence). The CDR3 loop reads CAWSPGLAGGPDTQYF. CDR3 sequence (DNA): TGTGCCTGGAGTCCCGGACTAGCGGGAGGGCCGGATACGCAGTATTTT. Full variable domain (outside the CDR3, taken from reference TRBV30 and TRBJ2-3): SQTIHQWPATLVQPVGSPLSLECTVEGTSNPNLYWYRQAAGRGLQLLFYSVGIGQISSEVPQNLSASRPQDRQFILSSKKLLLSDSGFYLCAWSPGLAGGPDTQYFGPGTRLTVL.

The V and J genes are TRBV11-3 and TRBJ2-5; D not resolved. This CDR3 has 14 amino acids. Per germline, CDR1 SGHNT and CDR2 YENEEA. V lost 5 bases, J lost 3 bases, and 13 bases lay in between. In DNA form, the CDR3 reads TGTGCCAGCAGCCGGACCTTTGGGGAAGAGACCCAGTACTTC. Its translation is CASSRTFGEETQYF.

The chain joins TRBV27 to TRBJ1-2; 8 bases align to TRBD1. The V and J ends lost 6 bases and 5 bases, in that order; junction bases with no gene match: 14. The length of the CDR3 is 16 residues. Germline V gene lookup returns CDR1 MNHEY and CDR2 SMNVEV (reference sequence). DNA of the CDR3: TGTGCCAGCAGATCCCATGGTACAGGGGGTGGATATGGCTACACCTTC. The encoded protein is CASRSHGTGGGYGYTF.

The V and J genes are TRBV4-3 and TRBJ1-2; D possibly corresponds to TRBD1 (6 bases). The CDR3 contains 13 residues. Germline loops: CDR1 LGHNA, CDR2 YSLEER. The V and J ends lost 0 bases and 7 bases respectively, with 9 bases between them. DNA of the CDR3: TGCGCCAGCAGCCAAGATGACAGGACTGGCTACACCTTC. It is translated as CASSQDDRTGYTF.

The CDR3 DNA sequence: TGTGCCAGCAGCTCTAGCGGAGGGACCCAGTACTTC. Encoded protein: CASSSSGGTQYF. The chain carries TRBV7-2 and TRBJ2-5, with TRBD2 identical over 7 bases. Unmatched junction bases numbered 3, after V lost 4 bases and J lost 7 bases. Germline V CDR1 and CDR2: SGHTA, FQGNSA. The CDR3 loop spans 12 amino acids.

The CDR3 sequence is CASTLGQGVNTIYF. Here the CDR3 DNA reads TGTGCCAGCACCCTAGGACAGGGAGTAAACACCATATATTTT. V and J are TRBV7-9 and TRBJ1-3, with 8 bases identical to TRBD1. The CDR3 extends over 14 amino acids. Germline V lookup: CDR1 SEHNR, CDR2 FQNEAQ (reference sequence). The V segment lost 7 bases and the J segment 6 bases; nucleotides outside the gene matches: 8.